Listed below are T cell receptor beta chains from one sample, sequenced in a study of T-cell reconstitution after alpha-beta-depleted transplantation in children. Each CDR3 protein is one row after TCRdb ran MiXCR on the PCR reads. This table holds roughly 500,000 distinct CDR3 sequences, about 31% found once. Sequences were derived from PBMCs from the stem cell graft donor, sampled from the stem cell graft. All receptors derive from a human donor who donated a stem cell graft to a child with aplastic anemia. CDR3s include the opening cysteine and the closing phenylalanine or tryptophan. D genes are given only for firm matches. Part of the rows lack a size; the others show once, few, many or a class for expanded clones.

DNA	CDR3	length	V	size	J	D
TGTGCCAGCAGTCCCCCGGGGACAGGGGGCTTTGAGACCCAGTACTTC	CASSPPGTGGFETQYF	16	TRBV12-3/TRBV12-4	-	TRBJ2-5	TRBD1
TGTGCCAGCAGCACAAGAGAACAGGGAGCGGTTAGCGAGCAGTACTTC	CASSTREQGAVSEQYF	16	TRBV21-1	-	TRBJ2-7	-
TGTGCCAGCAAGAGACCGGGACAGGGAGGCACTGAAGCTTTCTTT	CASKRPGQGGTEAFF	15	TRBV28	-	TRBJ1-1	TRBD1
TGTGCCAGCACTTGGGAGGGCCGAAGCTCCTACGAGCAGTACTTC	CASTWEGRSSYEQYF	15	TRBV7-2	-	TRBJ2-7	TRBD2
TGCGCCAGCAGCCAAGACCATGGGAGCACCGGGGAGCTGTTTTTT	CASSQDHGSTGELFF	15	TRBV4-1	few	TRBJ2-2	-
TGTGCCAGCAGTTTCGATCTGAGTGGCCAACCCCCCGGCTACACCTTC	CASSFDLSGQPPGYTF	16	TRBV27	once	TRBJ1-2	-
TGCAGTGCTAGAGATTACCAGCGGGAGGACAATGAGCAGTTCTTC	CSARDYQREDNEQFF	15	TRBV20-1	many	TRBJ2-1	TRBD2
TGTGCCAGCAGCTGGACGGGTCTCCCCGGCTACACCTTC	CASSWTGLPGYTF	13	TRBV5-6	-	TRBJ1-2	-
TGTGCCAGCACCCAGGGGGCGAGCAATCAGCCCCAGCATTTT	CASTQGASNQPQHF	14	TRBV12-3/TRBV12-4	once	TRBJ1-5	TRBD1
TGTGCCAGCAGTTACATCGGGGGACTAGACATTCAGTACTTC	CASSYIGGLDIQYF	14	TRBV6-5	-	TRBJ2-4	TRBD2
TGTGCCAGCAGCTTAGGCAGGGCCTTAGGCCAGCCCCAGCATTTT	CASSLGRALGQPQHF	15	TRBV7-2	many	TRBJ1-5	-
TGTGCCAGCAGCCAAAGGGAACAGGGACTGTCCTACGAGCAGTACTTC	CASSQREQGLSYEQYF	16	TRBV3-1	-	TRBJ2-7	-
TGTGCCAGCAGTGCGGGGGCCGCATTGGGGTTGGAGACCCAGTACTTC	CASSAGAALGLETQYF	16	TRBV12-3/TRBV12-4	once	TRBJ2-5	-
TGTGCCAGCAGCCCGGTTCGGTCTGAAAAACTGTTTTTT	CASSPVRSEKLFF	13	TRBV6-6	few	TRBJ1-4	-
TGTGCCAGCAGTTACTCGGCACCCTCTGGTCAAAAACTGTTTTTT	CASSYSAPSGQKLFF	15	TRBV6-5	few	TRBJ1-4	-
TGTGCCAGCTCACCCCCATTGGGGACAGGGGGCCCCCTGAACACTGAAGCTTTCTTT	CASSPPLGTGGPLNTEAFF	19	TRBV18	few	TRBJ1-1	TRBD1
TGTGCCAGCAGTTACTGGGGGACAGTCGGCTACACCTTC	CASSYWGTVGYTF	13	TRBV6-5	-	TRBJ1-2	TRBD1
TGCAGTGCTAGTGGTGCTAGCGGGAGTATCGATGAGCAGTTCTTC	CSASGASGSIDEQFF	15	TRBV20-1	-	TRBJ2-1	TRBD2
TGTGCCAGCAGTTACATGGACAGGGGATGGGAGACCCAGTACTTC	CASSYMDRGWETQYF	15	TRBV6-5	-	TRBJ2-5	TRBD1
TGTGCCAGCAGTCGAGGGGGCTGGGGGACCCAGTACTTC	CASSRGGWGTQYF	13	TRBV28	-	TRBJ2-5	TRBD1
TGCAGCGTCGGCTACCAGTACGAGCAGTACTTC	CSVGYQYEQYF	11	TRBV29-1	few	TRBJ2-7	-
TGCAGCATCAACTCTGGGGCCAACGTCCTGACTTTC	CSINSGANVLTF	12	TRBV29-1	few	TRBJ2-6	-
TGTGCCAGCAGCTTTTCGGAGGGAGCCAAAAACATTCAGTACTTC	CASSFSEGAKNIQYF	15	TRBV11-1	-	TRBJ2-4	-
TGTGCCAGCACTACTAGCGGGAGTTGGAATGAGCAGTTCTTC	CASTTSGSWNEQFF	14	TRBV9	-	TRBJ2-1	TRBD2
TGTGCCAGCACCGACAGGGGATCTGGCTACACCTTC	CASTDRGSGYTF	12	TRBV6-5	-	TRBJ1-2	TRBD1
TGTGCCACCAGCGGACCGGGACAAACTCCTACGCAGTATTTT	CATSGPGQTPTQYF	14	TRBV15	-	TRBJ2-3	-
TGTGCCACCAGTGATAGACCGGGACAGCCAAATCAAGAGACCCAGTACTTC	CATSDRPGQPNQETQYF	17	TRBV24-1	few	TRBJ2-5	TRBD1
TGTGCCAGCAGTTACTCGACTAGCGGGAAAAATGAGCAGTTCTTC	CASSYSTSGKNEQFF	15	TRBV6-5	-	TRBJ2-1	TRBD2
TGTGCCAGTAGTACCCAAAGAGGGGTCCGGACGCAGTATTTT	CASSTQRGVRTQYF	14	TRBV19	-	TRBJ2-3	-
TGTGCCAGCAGTGAACGAAACACCCCGAACACCGGGGAGCTGTTTTTT	CASSERNTPNTGELFF	16	TRBV25-1	-	TRBJ2-2	-
TGTGCCACCAGTGATCCGGCGGGTAGCGGGAGCCCCAATGAGCAGTTCTTC	CATSDPAGSGSPNEQFF	17	TRBV24-1	once	TRBJ2-1	TRBD2
TGTGCCAGCAGCTTGTTCGCAGAGTCTGACTACACCTTC	CASSLFAESDYTF	13	TRBV5-6	-	TRBJ1-2	-
TGTGCCAGTAGGAACAGGGGCATCAGCAATCAGCCCCAGCATTTT	CASRNRGISNQPQHF	15	TRBV19	-	TRBJ1-5	TRBD1
TGTGCCAGCAACAAAGGACTAGCGGGAGGAAATGAGCAGTTCTTC	CASNKGLAGGNEQFF	15	TRBV12-3/TRBV12-4	-	TRBJ2-1	TRBD2
TGTGCCAGCAGCTTAGTCGCGACTAGCGGGGCCCAAGAGACCCAGTACTTC	CASSLVATSGAQETQYF	17	TRBV11-2	few	TRBJ2-5	TRBD2
TGTGCCACGAGAGACAGGGCGAACACCGGGGAGCTGTTTTTT	CATRDRANTGELFF	14	TRBV19	-	TRBJ2-2	TRBD1
TGCAGTGCTAGAGCCCCAGGGAGAGCAGGAGTTTACAATGAGCAGTTCTTC	CSARAPGRAGVYNEQFF	17	TRBV20-1	-	TRBJ2-1	-
TGTGCCAGCAAACCCGGGACAGGGGTGAACGCCGGGGAGCTGTTTTTT	CASKPGTGVNAGELFF	16	TRBV28	-	TRBJ2-2	TRBD1
TGTGCCAGCAGTAGAGCGGAAGGGGATACGCAGTATTTT	CASSRAEGDTQYF	13	TRBV12-3/TRBV12-4	few	TRBJ2-3	-
TGTGCCAGTAGTCAGTTCCGGTATAGCAATCAGCCCCAGCATTTT	CASSQFRYSNQPQHF	15	TRBV19	-	TRBJ1-5	-
TGTGCCAGCAGCGCGACAGTTAGCAATCAGCCCCAGCATTTT	CASSATVSNQPQHF	14	TRBV9	-	TRBJ1-5	-
TGTGCCACCAGTGATGACTTAGCGGGAAGCTACAATGAGCAGTTCTTC	CATSDDLAGSYNEQFF	16	TRBV24-1	-	TRBJ2-1	TRBD2
TGTGCCAGCAGCCCGGGACTAGGGCTCCACAATGAGCAGTTCTTC	CASSPGLGLHNEQFF	15	TRBV11-2	few	TRBJ2-1	TRBD2
TGCAGCGTTGAAGATTGGACAGAGGGGTATGGCTACACCTTC	CSVEDWTEGYGYTF	14	TRBV29-1	few	TRBJ1-2	-
TGCAGCGTTCCAGTGGGAGGACAGGGGTGGAATGAGCAGTTCTTC	CSVPVGGQGWNEQFF	15	TRBV29-1	-	TRBJ2-1	TRBD1
TGTGCCAGCAGTTTAGTTGATAATCAGCCCCAGCATTTT	CASSLVDNQPQHF	13	TRBV7-2	-	TRBJ1-5	-
TGCAGCGTTGAATTGGCGGGAGGGGGCTACGAGCAGTACTTC	CSVELAGGGYEQYF	14	TRBV29-1	-	TRBJ2-7	TRBD2